A single sample gave rise to the 21 T cell receptor beta chains below, sequenced in a study of cytomegalovirus exposure and HLA in healthy donors. Amplification used 60 Vbeta primers and 13 Jbeta primers. Clones were sequenced by immunoSEQ multiplex PCR, and TCRdb holds only the in-frame ones, with some missing. Of around 150,000 clones listed, approximately 80% were seen once; the top ten hold about 2.2%. Material for sequencing was PBMCs. These receptors were obtained from a man aged 30 to 39 in good health and CMV-seronegative.

V gene TRBV28 combines with J gene TRBJ1-1; tentative D call: TRBD1 (6 bases). This CDR3 comprises 14 residues. The V end was cut by 4 bases, the J end by 10 bases, with 19 bases between. CDR1 is MDHEN, CDR2 SYDVKM, per germline. CDR3 sequence reads: CASSSPAQGFGAFF. DNA of the CDR3: TGTGCCAGCAGTTCGCCGGCACAGGGCTTTGGAGCTTTCTTT.

This chain links TRBV19 with TRBJ1-6, with D unclear. The CDR3 is 12 amino acids. CDR1 is LNHDA and CDR2 is SQIVND in the germline V gene (reference sequence). V was cut by 9 bases and J by 8 bases, with 11 bases left in between. CDR3 residues: CASQRVDSPLHF. The CDR3 DNA reads TGTGCCAGCCAGAGGGTGGATTCACCCCTCCACTTT.

V is TRBV29-1 and J is TRBJ2-7; TRBD1 matches 10 bases. This CDR3 is built from 14 residues. Losses at the gene ends were 5 bases for V and 5 bases for J; bases not matched to a gene: 9. Germline V gives CDR1 SQVTM, CDR2 ANQGSEA. This CDR3 reads CSVSGTGDPHEQYF. The CDR3 DNA reads as TGCAGCGTTAGTGGGACAGGGGACCCCCACGAGCAGTACTTC.

The chain couples TRBV7-2 to TRBJ2-5; TRBD2 matches at 12 bases. The CDR3 consists of 16 residues. V shed 1 base, J shed 4 bases, and the junction held 4 bases outside the gene matches. CDR1 and CDR2 from the germline V gene are SGHTA and FQGNSA. CDR3 sequence reads: CASSLVTSGSVETQYF. In DNA form, the CDR3 reads TGTGCCAGCAGCTTAGTGACTAGCGGGAGTGTAGAGACCCAGTACTTC.

The chain joins TRBV6-5 to TRBJ1-1; D might be TRBD1 (5 bases). CDR1 and CDR2 (germline): MNHEY, SVGAGI. V gave up 6 bases and J gave up 5 bases, with 10 bases separating them. CDR3 length: 12 residues. In nucleotides, the CDR3 is TGTGCCAGCAGCCCCGGGGGTACTGAAGCTTTCTTT. This gives the protein CASSPGGTEAFF.

In its sample, this clone was seen a few times. J is TRBJ2-1 and V is TRBV5-1; D is perhaps TRBD1 (5 bases). CDR1 is SGHRS and CDR2 is YFSETQ in the germline V gene. V lost 0 bases, J lost 4 bases, and 8 bases lay in between. CDR3 length: 14 residues. The CDR3 region is CASSLGQGYNEQFF. CDR3 DNA sequence: TGCGCCAGCAGCTTGGGGCAGGGTTACAATGAGCAGTTCTTC. Full variable domain (outside the CDR3, taken from reference TRBV5-1 and TRBJ2-1): KAGVTQTPRYLIKTRGQQVTLSCSPISGHRSVSWYQQTPGQGLQFLFEYFSETQRNKGNFPGRFSGRQFSNSRSEMNVSTLELGDSALYLCASSLGQGYNEQFFGPGTRLTVL.

The chain uses TRBV5-1 and TRBJ1-1; D gene unclear. V dropped 0 bases and J dropped 8 bases, with 5 bases sitting between them. Looked up from germline, CDR1 is SGHRS and CDR2 is YFSETQ. The CDR3 totals 11 residues. The DNA of the CDR3 is TGCGCCAGCAGCTTGGGAGGGGAAGCTTTCTTT. It is translated as CASSLGGEAFF. Using reference TRBV5-1 and TRBJ1-1 for the parts outside the CDR3, the full variable domain is KAGVTQTPRYLIKTRGQQVTLSCSPISGHRSVSWYQQTPGQGLQFLFEYFSETQRNKGNFPGRFSGRQFSNSRSEMNVSTLELGDSALYLCASSLGGEAFFGQGTRLTVV.

A few counts support this clone. Other DNA sequences in this specimen translate into the identical CDR3. The J gene is TRBJ2-7, the V gene TRBV5-6; 9 bases are shared with TRBD2. Trimming took 0 bases from V and 3 from J; bases not matched to a gene: 1. In germline, CDR1 is SGHDT, CDR2 YYEEEE. CDR3 length: 14 residues. The CDR3 DNA sequence: TGTGCCAGCAGCTTGGGACTAGCGGACTACGAGCAGTACTTC. Translation: CASSLGLADYEQYF.

The chain employs TRBV28 and TRBJ2-7; TRBD2 matches at 8 bases. After removal of 6 bases from V and 6 bases from J, the junction contained 13 bases not matched to a gene. Looked up from germline, CDR1 is MDHEN and CDR2 is SYDVKM. The length of the CDR3 is 15 residues. CDR3 protein: CASSRRSAGGGEQYF. Written as DNA, the CDR3 is TGTGCCAGCAGCCGAAGGAGTGCGGGAGGTGGCGAGCAGTACTTC.

The rearrangement joins TRBV5-4 to TRBJ2-7; 7 positions agree with TRBD2. V lost 0 bases to trimming and J lost 6 bases; unmatched junction nucleotides: 9. The CDR3 covers 15 residues. The germline gives CDR1 SGHNT, CDR2 YYREEE (reference sequence). CDR3 amino acids: CASSLAGGSSLEQYF. The DNA of the CDR3 is TGTGCCAGCAGCTTGGCCGGCGGGAGTTCCCTCGAGCAGTACTTC.

The rearrangement joins TRBV18 to TRBJ2-2; D gene unclear. V was shortened by 0 bases and J by 1 base, with 6 bases between the two germline ends. The CDR3 sequence is 15 residues long. Germline-derived CDR1 and CDR2 are KGHSH and LQKENI. The CDR3 spells CASSPPSGNTGELFF. CDR3 sequence (DNA): TGTGCCAGCTCACCACCGTCGGGGAACACCGGGGAGCTGTTTTTT.

This clone has only a few counts. This chain joins TRBV5-5 and TRBJ2-3; 11 positions agree with TRBD2. The ends lost 3 bases at V and 0 bases at J; junction bases unmatched: 6. The CDR3 is 17 amino acids. Germline CDR1 is SGHKS and CDR2 is YYEKEE (reference sequence). CDR3 sequence (DNA): TGTGCCAGCAGCTCCGTGGGGACTAGCGGTAGCACAGATACGCAGTATTTT. It yields the protein CASSSVGTSGSTDTQYF.

The CDR3 DNA reads TGTGCCAGCAGCTCCGGACATCCCCGTTCTGAAAAACTGTTTTTT. The encoded protein is CASSSGHPRSEKLFF. The chain uses TRBV7-8 and TRBJ1-4, with D possibly TRBD1 on 5 matching bases. The germline V and J ends were trimmed by 4 bases and 7 bases, with 16 bases remaining between them. The germline gives CDR1 SGHVS, CDR2 FQNEAQ. The CDR3 has 15 amino acids.

This chain joins TRBV11-2 and TRBJ1-2, with D tentatively TRBD1 (6 bases). Trimming removed 4 bases from V and 6 bases from J, with 21 bases in between. Germline V lookup: CDR1 SGHAT, CDR2 FQNNGV. The length of the CDR3 is 16 residues. CDR3: CASSSLLRQELNGYTF. CDR3 nucleotide sequence: TGTGCCAGCAGCTCCCTACTACGACAGGAGTTAAATGGCTACACCTTC.

This clone turned up a few times. The rearrangement joins TRBV5-4 to TRBJ1-1; D is ambiguous. Germline V gives CDR1 SGHNT, CDR2 YYREEE (reference sequence). This CDR3 spans 14 amino acids. V dropped 0 bases and J dropped 1 base, with 7 bases sitting between them. Here the CDR3 reads CASSLGRWNTEAFF. In nucleotides, the CDR3 is TGTGCCAGCAGCTTGGGGAGGTGGAACACTGAAGCTTTCTTT.

The chain uses TRBV28 and TRBJ1-4, with D possibly being TRBD1 (5 bases). Germline V gene data show CDR1 as MDHEN and CDR2 as SYDVKM. The CDR3 sequence is 17 residues long. Trimming cost V 7 bases and J 7 bases, with 25 bases left between them. The CDR3 sequence is CASIPHGRPGRAEKLFF. In DNA form, the CDR3 reads TGTGCCAGCATCCCACATGGACGGCCAGGGCGCGCTGAAAAACTGTTTTTT.

The chain is built from TRBV5-1 and TRBJ2-2, with D possibly matching TRBD1 (6 bases). The CDR3 sequence is 16 residues long. Trimming shortened V by 3 bases and J by 2 bases, and 14 bases separated the two germline ends. Germline CDR1 SGHRS, CDR2 YFSETQ. CDR3 DNA: TGCGCCAGCAGCTCCCCGACAGGTGCTAACACCGGGGAGCTGTTTTTT. It translates to CASSSPTGANTGELFF.

The chain has TRBV7-2 and TRBJ2-7; tentative D call: TRBD1 (5 bases). The CDR3 sequence is 15 residues long. CDR1 is SGHTA and CDR2 is FQGNSA in the germline V gene. Trimming pared 4 bases from V and 4 bases from J, leaving 17 bases between. The CDR3 protein is CASSSQVTVYYEQYF. In nucleotides, the CDR3 is TGTGCCAGCAGCTCCCAGGTGACAGTTTATTACGAGCAGTACTTC. Supplemented by reference TRBV7-2 and TRBJ2-7, the full variable domain reads GAGVSQSPSNKVTEKGKDVELRCDPISGHTALYWYRQSLGQGLEFLIYFQGNSAPDKSGLPSDRFSAERTGGSVSTLTIQRTQQEDSAVYLCASSSQVTVYYEQYFGPGTRLTVT.

The chain carries TRBV5-1 and TRBJ2-7; D might be TRBD2 (6 bases). The V gene lost 7 bases and the J gene lost 5 bases, with 13 bases spanning the gap. This CDR3 is 12 amino acids long. CDR1 SGHRS and CDR2 YFSETQ come from the germline V gene. CDR3 protein: CASGGGFDEQYF. CDR3 nucleotides: TGCGCCAGCGGTGGAGGGTTCGACGAGCAGTACTTC.

The rearrangement joins TRBV12-1 to TRBJ2-1; TRBD2, as called in the table, went unchecked against the DNA. TRBV12-1 is tagged as a pseudogene. This CDR3 has 18 residues. CDR3 amino acids: CASSPVVADSGKNNEQFF. The CDR3, as DNA: TGTGCCAGCAGCCCAGTGGTCGCAGACTCGGGTAAGAACAATGAGCAGTTCTTC.

As DNA, the CDR3 is TGCGCCAGCAGCCGGACTGGGACGGGGCAGGGGCCCTATGGCTACACCTTC. As protein: CASSRTGTGQGPYGYTF. This chain joins TRBV4-1 and TRBJ1-2, with D possibly matching TRBD1 (6 bases). Trimming took 4 bases from V and 4 from J, leaving 22 bases between them. Germline V gene data show CDR1 as MGHRA and CDR2 as YSYEKL. The CDR3 sequence is 17 residues long.